This TCR beta chain was identified in a study of cytomegalovirus exposure and HLA in healthy donors. Study-wide results and limits: With later analysis, a missense DCLRE1C variant became linked to TCR beta V- and J-gene trimming.

Turning to this clone: Its specificity is not known.

Healthy bone marrow donors formed the donor group. This PCR relied on a set of 60 Vbeta primers and 13 Jbeta primers. Using immunoSEQ multiplex PCR, the repertoire was profiled, and TCRdb retains in-frame clones only, with some absent. In the table there are 65,000 to 100,000 clones, about three quarters of which are singletons. Sequenced: PBMCs. The source of this sequence is a female donor in good health and CMV-seronegative.

DNA of the CDR3: TGTGCCACGAGACGTGGCGGGAGTTTCGTCAATGAGCAGTTCTTC. Protein: CATRRGGSFVNEQFF. The V and J genes are TRBV28 and TRBJ2-1; 7 bases are a match to TRBD2. Looked up from germline, CDR1 is MDHEN and CDR2 is SYDVKM. The CDR3 sequence is 15 residues long. The V segment lost 10 bases and the J segment 6 bases; nucleotides outside the gene matches: 15.